The 18 T cell receptor beta chains below all came from one sample that was sequenced in a study of Ad26.COV2.S vaccination and SARS-CoV-2 variants. The table came from immunoSEQ multiplex PCR; TCRdb's copy has only in-frame clones and leaves some out. Among about 350,000 clones listed, around 86% were seen once. The sample's treatment: about 20 received Ad26.COV2.S at low or high dose, single or two shots; several received placebo; per-sample allocation not given. At day 63 after the first vaccine or placebo injection, samples were drawn. The source was peripheral blood, collected in a trial of Ad26.COV2.S vaccine versus placebo. The receptors were gathered from a person between 18 and 65 years old who received the Ad26.COV2.S COVID-19 vaccine or a placebo.

The rearrangement uses TRBV29-1 and TRBJ1-2; possibly TRBD1 for D (5 bases). The V end lost 7 bases, the J end lost 4 bases, and 13 bases lay between the germline ends. This CDR3 has 12 amino acids. From germline, CDR1 is SQVTM and CDR2 ANQGSEA. In DNA, the CDR3 is TGCAGCGCAGGGACTAAATCCTATGGCTACACCTTC. Its translation: CSAGTKSYGYTF.

The chain joins TRBV29-1 to TRBJ2-3; D possibly corresponds to TRBD2 (6 bases). CDR3 length: 14 amino acids. The germline gives CDR1 SQVTM, CDR2 ANQGSEA. Trimming cost V 6 bases and J 2 bases, with 15 bases left between them. CDR3: CSVGSAGNTDTQYF. In DNA, the CDR3 is TGCAGCGTAGGGAGCGCGGGAAACACAGATACGCAGTATTTT.

This clone has a single count. The chain recombines TRBV4-3 with TRBJ1-3, with no clear D. Germline V gene lookup returns CDR1 LGHNA and CDR2 YSLEER. The V end lost 0 bases, the J end lost 4 bases, and 4 bases lay between the germline ends. The CDR3 loop spans 13 amino acids. CDR3 in amino acids: CASSQELGNTIYF. CDR3 DNA: TGCGCCAGCAGCCAAGAATTGGGAAACACCATATATTTT.

The rearrangement joins TRBV21-1 to TRBJ2-1; TRBD1, the table's D call, lacks a check against the DNA. TRBV21-1 is tagged as a pseudogene. The CDR3 has 12 amino acids. DNA for the CDR3: TGTGCCAGCAGCACAGGGGGAAATGAGCAGTTCTTC. Translating gives CASSTGGNEQFF.

The gene calls are TRBV6-2 or TRBV6-3 and TRBJ2-1, with a possible D match to TRBD2 (7 bases). Germline V gives CDR1 MNHEY, CDR2 SVGEGT. The CDR3 spans 14 residues. Deletions cut 5 bases from V and 9 bases from J, with 17 bases between. In DNA form, the CDR3 reads TGTGCCAGCAGTATTACGGAGGGAGGGGGTGAGCAGTTCTTC. The encoded protein is CASSITEGGGEQFF.

V usage is TRBV19 and J usage is TRBJ1-2, with D possibly TRBD1 on 5 matching bases. The CDR3 is made up of 16 amino acids. V shed 5 bases and J shed 5 bases, with 21 bases lying between them. Germline loops: CDR1 LNHDA, CDR2 SQIVND (reference sequence). The CDR3 DNA sequence: TGTGCCAGTAGTTCCCCGGGGAGGGGCGAGAATTATGGCTACACCTTC. Protein product: CASSSPGRGENYGYTF.

This clone was seen only once. The V gene is TRBV19, the J gene TRBJ1-1; no definite D call. The germline V gene encodes CDR1 LNHDA and CDR2 SQIVND (reference sequence). With 3 bases removed from V and 6 bases from J, the gap between germline ends came to 17 bases. CDR3 size: 15 residues. CDR3 in DNA: TGTGCCAGTAGTATCGGGCTCCTCCGATCTTCTGAAGCTTTCTTT. This translates into CASSIGLLRSSEAFF.

The V and J genes are TRBV5-4 and TRBJ2-3; maybe TRBD1 (6 bases). The V and J ends lost 6 bases and 1 base respectively, with 9 bases between them. Germline CDR1 and CDR2: SGHNT and YYREEE (reference sequence). This CDR3 is built from 13 residues. The CDR3: CASTGQRTDTQYF. As DNA, the CDR3 is TGTGCCAGCACCGGACAGCGCACAGATACGCAGTATTTT.

This chain joins TRBV5-1 and TRBJ1-1, with D perhaps matching TRBD1 (6 bases). The CDR3 totals 14 residues. Trimming cost V 4 bases and J 1 base, with 11 bases left between them. The V gene's germline CDR1 is SGHRS and CDR2 YFSETQ. Written as DNA, the CDR3 is TGCGCCAGCAGCGCAACAGGGAGGAACACTGAAGCTTTCTTT. Translated, it gives CASSATGRNTEAFF.

This chain joins TRBV29-1 and TRBJ2-7; D ambiguous. Germline V gene sequence: CDR1 SQVTM, CDR2 ANQGSEA. CDR3 length equals 11 residues. Trimming took 7 bases from V and 3 from J, leaving 10 bases between them. CDR3 sequence reads: CSADTNYEQYF. The CDR3 coding sequence is TGCAGCGCTGACACAAACTACGAGCAGTACTTC.

The chain carries TRBV3-1 (or the pseudogene TRBV3-2) and TRBJ2-5; 11 bases are a match to TRBD2. This CDR3 contains 15 residues. Germline V gene lookup returns CDR1 LGHDT and CDR2 YNNKEL (reference sequence). The junction had 4 bases not matched to a gene; V was cut back by 6 bases and J by 1 base. The CDR3 reads CASSLAGGSQETQYF. The DNA for the CDR3 is TGTGCCAGCAGTCTAGCGGGGGGAAGCCAAGAGACCCAGTACTTC.

V usage is TRBV11-2 and J usage is TRBJ1-5; 7 bases align to TRBD1. V gave up 4 bases and J gave up 0 bases; unmatched junction bases: 3. This CDR3 is 15 amino acids long. Germline V gene lookup returns CDR1 SGHAT and CDR2 FQNNGV. CDR3 nucleotide sequence: TGTGCCAGCAGCTCGGGACAGCATAGCAATCAGCCCCAGCATTTT. This encodes CASSSGQHSNQPQHF. Based on the CDR3 plus reference TRBV11-2 and TRBJ1-5, the full variable domain is EAGVAQSPRYKIIEKRQSVAFWCNPISGHATLYWYQQILGQGPKLLIQFQNNGVVDDSQLPKDRFSAERLKGVDSTLKIQPAKLEDSAVYLCASSSGQHSNQPQHFGDGTRLSIL.

By sample share, this clone is large (0.1 to 1%). This chain uses TRBV3-1 (or the pseudogene TRBV3-2) with TRBJ1-3; TRBD1 aligns across 8 bases. J was trimmed by 0 bases and V by 3 bases; bases with no gene match: 4. Germline V gives CDR1 LGHDT, CDR2 YNNKEL (reference sequence). The CDR3 has 16 amino acids. CDR3 DNA sequence: TGTGCCAGCAGCCACAAGACAGGGGTCTCTGGAAACACCATATATTTT. Amino acid sequence: CASSHKTGVSGNTIYF.

As for this clone: The sample contains more than one DNA sequence encoding this CDR3. The chain is built from TRBV6-5 and TRBJ2-2; D gene unclear. The CDR3 extends over 12 amino acids. Per the germline V gene, CDR1 is MNHEY and CDR2 is SVGAGI. V gave up 3 bases and J gave up 3 bases, with 2 bases separating them. The chain's CDR3 is CASSYYTGELFF. As DNA, the CDR3 is TGTGCCAGCAGTTATTACACCGGGGAGCTGTTTTTT.

This clone was recorded only once. The chain links TRBV18 to TRBJ1-4; no clear D gene. Trimming shortened V by 0 bases and J by 0 bases, and 14 bases separated the two germline ends. The CDR3 runs 18 residues. Germline V lookup: CDR1 KGHSH, CDR2 LQKENI. The CDR3 nucleotides are TGTGCCAGCTCACCACCTGGTACCCGGGTTACAACTAATGAAAAACTGTTTTTT. It codes for CASSPPGTRVTTNEKLFF.

J is TRBJ1-1 and V is TRBV4-1; D not resolved. The CDR3 extends over 12 amino acids. V lost 0 bases, J lost 5 bases, and 4 bases lay in between. Per the germline V gene, CDR1 is MGHRA and CDR2 is YSYEKL. CDR3 loop: CASSQDGTEAFF. CDR3 DNA: TGCGCCAGCAGCCAAGACGGGACTGAAGCTTTCTTT.

The chain has TRBV10-3 and TRBJ1-3; D not certain. Germline-derived CDR1 and CDR2 are ENHRY and SYGVKD. The V end lost 10 bases, the J end lost 0 bases, and 13 bases lay between the germline ends. The CDR3 runs to 14 residues. CDR3 nucleotides: TGTGCCACACATCCCGGGAACTCTGGAAACACCATATATTTT. Its translation: CATHPGNSGNTIYF.

The rearrangement uses TRBV7-3 and TRBJ2-1; maybe TRBD2 (5 bases). Germline CDR1 reads SGHTA; CDR2 reads FQGTGA. Trimming shortened V by 2 bases and J by 4 bases, and 12 bases separated the two germline ends. The CDR3 is 15 amino acids. The CDR3 here is CASSLGAGLYNEQFF. The DNA for the CDR3 is TGTGCCAGCAGCTTAGGAGCCGGACTTTACAATGAGCAGTTCTTC.